The clone carrying this T cell receptor (beta chain) showed up just once. Its antigen is undetermined. The sample is drawn from a study of identifying expanded T cells in peripheral blood. Broader study findings: About 1.2 clones differed between technical replicates, versus about 17 and 20 over time. Clone count variance between approximately two-week samples rose with total template count.

Generated by immunoSEQ multiplex PCR, the TCRdb table keeps only in-frame clones and is missing some. The sample lists roughly 100,000 clones, 88% occurring once. During the collection period, no donor immune events like infections were recorded. The sequence was collected from a person between 18 and 75 years old in good health. Sequenced material: blood.

The chain's CDR3 is CASSFQGSGEKLFF. DNA of the CDR3: TGTGCCAGCAGCTTCCAGGGGAGCGGTGAAAAACTGTTTTTT. The chain recombines TRBV7-9 with TRBJ1-4; TRBD1 might be the D (6 bases). In germline, CDR1 is SEHNR, CDR2 FQNEAQ (reference sequence). V gave up 3 bases and J gave up 7 bases, with 12 bases separating them. The CDR3 totals 14 residues.